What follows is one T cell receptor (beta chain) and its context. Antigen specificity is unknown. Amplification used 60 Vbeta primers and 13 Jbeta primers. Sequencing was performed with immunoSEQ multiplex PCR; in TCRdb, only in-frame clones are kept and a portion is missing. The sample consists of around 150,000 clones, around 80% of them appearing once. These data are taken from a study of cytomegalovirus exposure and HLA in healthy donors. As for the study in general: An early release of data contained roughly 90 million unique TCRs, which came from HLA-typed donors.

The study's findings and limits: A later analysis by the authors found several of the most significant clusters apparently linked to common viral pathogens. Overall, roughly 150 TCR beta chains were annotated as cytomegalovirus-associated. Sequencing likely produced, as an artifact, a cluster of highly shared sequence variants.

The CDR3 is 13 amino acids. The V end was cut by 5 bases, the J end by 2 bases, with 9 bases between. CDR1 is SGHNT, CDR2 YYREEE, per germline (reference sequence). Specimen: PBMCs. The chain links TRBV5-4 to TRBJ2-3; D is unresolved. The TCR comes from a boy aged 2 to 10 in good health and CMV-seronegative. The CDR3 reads CASSLPPTDTQYF. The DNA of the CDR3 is TGTGCCAGCAGTCTCCCCCCCACAGATACGCAGTATTTT.